Sequencing of this T cell receptor beta chain was carried out in a study of blood T cell repertoires in COVID-19. Study-level information: The analysed material was cDNA or gDNA that came from T cells, B-cell-depleted T cells, or PBMCs.

Sequencing used immunoSEQ multiplex PCR; TCRdb keeps in-frame clones, though not all of them. The table lists around 240,000 clones, roughly four fifths of them singletons, with under 2% in the top ten. The CDR3 extends over 14 amino acids. Germline lookup yields CDR1 LNHDA and CDR2 SQIVND (reference sequence). The V gene end was trimmed by 9 bases and the J gene end by 0 bases; junction bases not matched to a gene: 4. Sequenced material: peripheral blood. This sequence originates from a woman older than 75 with acute or convalescent COVID-19. This chain links TRBV19 with TRBJ1-5, with 8 bases lining up with TRBD1. The CDR3 DNA follows: TGTGCCAGCTGGACAGGGAATAGCAATCAGCCCCAGCATTTT. Protein product: CASWTGNSNQPQHF. The variable domain in full, completed from reference TRBV19 and TRBJ1-5, reads DGGITQSPKYLFRKEGQNVTLSCEQNLNHDAMYWYRQDPGQGLRLIYYSQIVNDFQKGDIAEGYSVSREKKESFPLTVTSAQKNPTAFYLCASWTGNSNQPQHFGDGTRLSIL.